The entry below describes one T cell receptor beta chain. Its antigen is currently unknown. CD45RO-negative, CCR7-positively selected cells formed the naive CD8 fraction, excluding terminally differentiated effector memory CD45RA+ cells. Across several immunoSEQ plates, the genomic DNA of each subset was split evenly. Libraries were prepared by immunoSEQ multiplex PCR; TCRdb keeps only in-frame clonotypes and omits some of them. The sample has approximately 740,000 clones, around 93% seen once. This sample stems from a study of shared clonotypes between healthy human individuals. General study results and limits: Generation probabilities of non-shared clonotypes were lower (relative to those shared by all four donors).

The CDR3 consists of 15 residues. The V gene end was trimmed by 1 base and the J gene end by 4 bases; junction bases not matched to a gene: 7. Germline loops: CDR1 SGHVS, CDR2 FQNEAQ. Sequenced sample: naive CD8+ T cells sorted from blood. The receptor comes from a man aged 25-45 years in good health. J is TRBJ2-7 and V is TRBV7-8, with TRBD1 identical over 7 bases. This chain's CDR3 is CASSLEGAPKYEQYF. DNA for the CDR3: TGTGCCAGCAGCTTAGAGGGGGCGCCGAAGTACGAGCAGTACTTC. Combining the CDR3 with reference TRBV7-8 and TRBJ2-7 gives the whole variable domain GAGVSQSPRYKVAKRGQDVALRCDPISGHVSLFWYQQALGQGPEFLTYFQNEAQLDKSGLPSDRFFAERPEGSVSTLKIQRTQQEDSAVYLCASSLEGAPKYEQYFGPGTRLTVT.